The source of this T cell receptor beta chain is a study of OX40 agonist ivuxolimab in advanced cancers. Broader study findings: Partial responders dosed at 0.1-3.0 mg/kg displayed clonal expansion ranking among the lowest. Researchers report that CD8+ T cells had, on average, more expanded clones than CD4+.

As to this clone: Its antigen is unknown.

The CDR3 is 10 amino acids. Trimming removed 6 bases from V and 3 bases from J, with 3 bases in between. Germline V gene data show CDR1 as SNHLY and CDR2 as FYNNEI. Here immunoSEQ multiplex PCR was the method, and the copy in TCRdb shows in-frame clones only, minus some. Of about 16,000 clones in the sample, about 75% were seen once. The origin of this receptor is an adult with an advanced solid tumor such as melanoma, head and neck, liver or kidney cancer. The chain has TRBV2 and TRBJ2-7, with D unclear. The material sequenced was CD4+ or CD8+ T cells sorted from blood, taken in a trial of the OX40 agonist ivuxolimab. The CDR3 spells CASRDYEQYF. The CDR3 region has the DNA TGTGCCAGCAGAGACTACGAGCAGTACTTC.